This T cell receptor beta chain comes out of a study of shared clonotypes between healthy human individuals. The deep-level immunoSEQ assay was used. Several immunoSEQ plates received, in even portions, the genomic DNA of each subset. Profiling relied on immunoSEQ multiplex PCR, and the TCRdb table lists in-frame clones only, not all of them. The sample has 2.5 million or so clones, 85% to 95% seen once. Study results and caveats: The diversity represented, both genetic and in exposure history, was limited by few donors.

Germline values: CDR1 MDHEN, CDR2 SYDVKM. Germline trimming cut 10 bases from V and 4 bases from J; bases unmatched to any gene: 6. The CDR3 length is 13 residues. As regards this clone: The antigen is not known.

Sample: naive CD4+ T cells sorted from blood. Subset: CD45RA+ positively selected. The clonotype originates from a man aged 18 to 30 in good health. This chain connects TRBV28 to TRBJ2-1; 8 bases map to TRBD2. The CDR3 sequence: CAITGGPYNEQFF. The DNA for the CDR3 is TGTGCCATCACGGGGGGGCCATACAATGAGCAGTTCTTC.